The entry below gives a single TCR beta chain sequence along with its context. The antigen is unknown. The data were obtained in a study of cytomegalovirus exposure and HLA in healthy donors. Germline V gives CDR1 SGHAT, CDR2 FQNNGV. V trimming: 5 bases; J trimming: 3 bases; junction bases outside the gene matches: 13. The CDR3 extends over 17 amino acids. Broader study findings: Many donors carried some public TCRs, although rarity characterized most TCR sequences. Cytomegalovirus-associated TCR beta chains were listed, numbering roughly 150. Confirmation was obtained in vitro that a few CMV-associated chains are specific for CMV antigens.

Here immunoSEQ multiplex PCR was the method, and the copy in TCRdb shows in-frame clones only, minus some. The sample carries around 70,000 clones, over 85% recorded once. This clonotype originated in a man between 18 and 35 years old in good health and CMV-seropositive. The sample was PBMCs. The V call is TRBV11-2, the J call TRBJ1-2, with 9 bases that match TRBD1. DNA for the CDR3: TGTGCCAGCAGCCTCGCCGGGGGTGACAGGGGGGACTATGGCTACACCTTC. Protein: CASSLAGGDRGDYGYTF.